Presented here are 8 T cell receptor beta chains from one specimen sequenced in a study of T cells after yellow fever vaccination. TCRdb recomputed calls from the 5' RACE reads with MiXCR, one row per CDR3 protein. The top ten clones hold less than 20% of a sample with 450,000 to 550,000 distinct CDR3 sequences, around a fifth of them seen once. The sequencing used PBMCs, collected approximately 20 days after the first yellow fever vaccination. Source of these receptors: a man between 18 and 29 years old who received the YFV17D yellow fever vaccine.

DNA for the CDR3: TGTGCCAGCAGCTTTTGGGCAGCCAGCACCGGGGAGCTGTTTTTT. It encodes CASSFWAASTGELFF. V gene TRBV7-9 combines with J gene TRBJ2-2; D gene uncertain. V lost 3 bases, J lost 4 bases, and 12 bases lay in between. Germline V gives CDR1 SEHNR, CDR2 FQNEAQ (reference sequence). This CDR3 region has 15 residues.

There are many counts of this clonotype. The chain combines TRBV7-9 with TRBJ1-1; no firm D call. This CDR3 contains 13 residues. CDR1 SEHNR and CDR2 FQNEAQ come from the germline V gene (reference sequence). V was clipped by 7 bases and J by 3 bases, with 12 bases between them. CDR3 nucleotides: TGTGCCAGCACCCCCAGAGAGGACACTGAAGCTTTCTTT. Protein: CASTPREDTEAFF.

This clonotype is a singleton in its sample. V usage is TRBV18 and J usage is TRBJ2-7, with 9 positions matching TRBD1. The V gene's germline CDR1 is KGHSH and CDR2 LQKENI. The CDR3 loop spans 14 amino acids. The V and J ends lost 5 bases and 5 bases, in that order; junction bases with no gene match: 7. The CDR3 protein is CASSVRDRANEQYF. The DNA for the CDR3 is TGTGCCAGCTCAGTGCGGGACAGGGCCAACGAGCAGTACTTC. The full variable domain, rest sourced from reference TRBV18 and TRBJ2-7, is NAGVMQNPRHLVRRRGQEARLRCSPMKGHSHVYWYRQLPEEGLKFMVYLQKENIIDESGMPKERFSAEFPKEGPSILRIQQVVRGDSAAYFCASSVRDRANEQYFGPGTRLTVT.

This clonotype was counted only a few times. CDR3 loop: CSLTARDQPQHF. DNA for the CDR3: TGCAGCCTTACCGCGAGAGATCAGCCCCAGCATTTT. This chain uses TRBV20-1 with TRBJ1-5, with D unclear. The CDR3 runs 12 residues. Germline CDR1 DFQATT, CDR2 SNEGSKA (reference sequence).

This sequence joins TRBV14 and TRBJ2-2, with D tentatively TRBD2 (6 bases). The ends were cut back, 0 bases at V and 5 bases at J, with 7 bases in the middle. The V gene's germline CDR1 is SGHDN and CDR2 FVKESK. This CDR3 has 14 amino acids. CDR3 in DNA: TGTGCCAGCAGCCAAGATGGGGGGACCGGGGAGCTGTTTTTT. Protein product: CASSQDGGTGELFF. The full variable domain, completed using reference TRBV14 and TRBJ2-2, is EAGVTQFPSHSVIEKGQTVTLRCDPISGHDNLYWYRRVMGKEIKFLLHFVKESKQDESGMPNNRFLAERTGGTYSTLKVQPAELEDSGVYFCASSQDGGTGELFFGEGSRLTVL.

This chain links TRBV4-3 with TRBJ1-5, with 7 bases matching TRBD1. The V gene end was trimmed by 0 bases and the J gene end by 2 bases; junction bases not matched to a gene: 4. Looked up from germline, CDR1 is LGHNA and CDR2 is YSLEER. The CDR3 length is 16 residues. The CDR3 bases are TGCGCCAGCAGCCAAGAGACAGGGAAGGGCAATCAGCCCCAGCATTTT. Its protein is CASSQETGKGNQPQHF.

The rearrangement joins TRBV6-2 or TRBV6-3 to TRBJ2-2; D remains ambiguous. Germline V gives CDR1 MNHEY, CDR2 SVGEGT. There are 15 residues in the CDR3. Trimming removed 2 bases at V and 3 bases at J, with 10 bases between. The CDR3 sequence: CASSYDTDYTGELFF. CDR3 DNA: TGTGCCAGCAGTTACGATACAGACTACACCGGGGAGCTGTTTTTT.

This sequence joins TRBV6-6 and TRBJ2-1; no reliable D call. Germline CDR1 and CDR2: MNHNY and SVGAGI (reference sequence). The CDR3 covers 13 residues. V gave up 6 bases and J gave up 3 bases, with 9 bases separating them. CDR3 protein: CASSLTVYNEQFF. The CDR3 nucleotides are TGTGCCAGCAGCCTCACAGTCTACAATGAGCAGTTCTTC.